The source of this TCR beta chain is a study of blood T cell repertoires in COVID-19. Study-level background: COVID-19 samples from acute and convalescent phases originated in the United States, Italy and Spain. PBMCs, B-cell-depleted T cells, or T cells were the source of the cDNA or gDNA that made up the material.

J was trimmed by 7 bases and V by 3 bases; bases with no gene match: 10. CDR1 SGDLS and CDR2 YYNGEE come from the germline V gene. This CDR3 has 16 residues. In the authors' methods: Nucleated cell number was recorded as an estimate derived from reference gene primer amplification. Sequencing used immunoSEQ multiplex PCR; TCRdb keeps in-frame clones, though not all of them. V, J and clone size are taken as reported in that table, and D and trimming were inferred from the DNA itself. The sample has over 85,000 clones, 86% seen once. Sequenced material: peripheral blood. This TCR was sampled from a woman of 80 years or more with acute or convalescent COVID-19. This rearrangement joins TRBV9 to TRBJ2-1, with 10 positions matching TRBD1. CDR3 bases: TGTGCCAGCAGCGGGGATACCGGGACAGGGGTTAATGAGCAGTTCTTC. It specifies CASSGDTGTGVNEQFF.